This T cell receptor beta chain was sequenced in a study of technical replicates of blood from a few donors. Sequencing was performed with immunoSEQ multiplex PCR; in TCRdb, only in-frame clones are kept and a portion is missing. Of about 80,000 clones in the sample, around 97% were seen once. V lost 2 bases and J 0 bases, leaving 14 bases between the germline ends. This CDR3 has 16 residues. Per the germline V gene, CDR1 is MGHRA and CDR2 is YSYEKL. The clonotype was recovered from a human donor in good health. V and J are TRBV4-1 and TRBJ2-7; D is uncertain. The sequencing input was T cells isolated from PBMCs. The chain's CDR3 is CASSQLWSPVSYEQYF. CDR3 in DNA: TGCGCCAGCAGCCAATTATGGTCGCCGGTCTCCTACGAGCAGTACTTC.